The 8 T cell receptor beta chains given below trace back to one sample, sequenced in a study of T-cell memory formation after mild COVID-19. From the 5' RACE reads, TCRdb called clonotypes with MiXCR, one entry per CDR3 protein. The table lists around 530,000 distinct CDR3 sequences, about 20% of them singletons. Sequenced material: PBMCs or a T cell subset sorted from them (not recorded which). The receptors were gathered from an adult woman who had mild COVID-19 (a few samples of this study predate the infection). Cell type and time point are not known.

The chain joins TRBV4-3 to TRBJ1-2; D perhaps matches TRBD1 (5 bases). V lost 1 base to trimming and J lost 3 bases, with 12 bases between them. From germline, CDR1 is LGHNA and CDR2 YSLEER. This CDR3 is built from 15 residues. In DNA form, the CDR3 reads TGCGCCAGCAGCCAAGCCCCGGGGGACTACTATGGCTACACCTTC. Residues: CASSQAPGDYYGYTF.

Only one count was recorded for this clonotype. This chain uses TRBV19 with TRBJ1-2, with D hard to call. Germline CDR1 and CDR2: LNHDA and SQIVND (reference sequence). Trimming took 3 bases from V and 4 from J, leaving 15 bases between them. CDR3 length equals 15 residues. In DNA, the CDR3 is TGTGCCAGTAGTATTGGGCATGGCAGGCCCTATGGCTACACCTTC. Encoded protein: CASSIGHGRPYGYTF.

This clonotype was recorded a few times. CDR3: CASSVSAGDWDTQYF. Written as DNA, the CDR3 is TGTGCCAGCAGCGTTTCAGCGGGAGATTGGGATACGCAGTATTTT. V is TRBV9 and J is TRBJ2-3; 8 positions agree with TRBD2. The CDR3 covers 15 residues. With 2 bases clipped from V and 6 bases from J, the junction kept 8 bases outside the gene matches. Germline-derived CDR1 and CDR2 are SGDLS and YYNGEE.

With regard to this clonotype: The conserved final phenylalanine or tryptophan is absent from the CDR3, which likely points to a read error. Because the CDR3's place on the DNA is in doubt, the DNA is left out and the CDR3 is given as listed by TCRdb. The rearrangement links TRBV23-1 to TRBJ2-3. TRBV23-1 is annotated as an ORF whose role is uncertain. The CDR3 is 8 amino acids in total, end residues counted. CDR3 in amino acids: CASECVQA.

Written as DNA, the CDR3 is TGTGCCAGCAGTGCAGGACCGCCGTCGGGTCACTTT. This gives the protein CASSAGPPSGHF. V is TRBV2 and J is TRBJ1-6; D is undetermined. The V gene's germline CDR1 is SNHLY and CDR2 FYNNEI. The CDR3 spans 12 residues. Trimming shortened V by 4 bases and J by 19 bases, and 17 bases separated the two germline ends.

This clonotype appeared a few times. The rearrangement links TRBV5-1 to TRBJ1-1; D is undetermined. Germline V gene lookup returns CDR1 SGHRS and CDR2 YFSETQ. Between the trimmed V and J ends, which lost 0 bases and 0 bases, there was a span of 6 bases. This CDR3 comprises 14 residues. The CDR3 loop reads CASSLVTLNTEAFF. CDR3 coding DNA: TGCGCCAGCAGCTTGGTGACCTTGAACACTGAAGCTTTCTTT.

This rearrangement joins TRBV24-1 to TRBJ2-1, with TRBD1 matching over 7 bases. The CDR3 length is 15 residues. Per the germline V gene, CDR1 is KGHDR and CDR2 is SFDVKD. V was pared by 1 base and J by 5 bases, with 4 bases of the junction left unmatched. DNA of the CDR3: TGTGCCACCAGTGATTTCGGGACAGCCCACAATGAGCAGTTCTTC. It specifies CATSDFGTAHNEQFF.

This chain connects TRBV9 to TRBJ1-4; possible D gene TRBD1, 5 bases. V dropped 0 bases and J dropped 3 bases, with 12 bases sitting between them. This CDR3 contains 16 residues. The germline V gene has CDR1 SGDLS and CDR2 YYNGEE. The CDR3 is CASSVDSGGANEKLFF. The DNA of the CDR3 is TGTGCCAGCAGCGTAGACTCCGGGGGGGCTAATGAAAAACTGTTTTTT.